A selection of T cell receptor beta chains follows, all from one sample in a study of regulatory T cells in long-lasting Graves disease. Via MiXCR, TCRdb re-called the multiplex PCR reads, giving one row per CDR3 protein. In the table there are roughly 450,000 distinct CDR3 sequences, 20% to 30% of which are singletons. Here the sequenced sample was peripheral blood mononuclear cells (PBMCs), taken when the disease was refractory, from a patient treated with antithyroid drugs. The receptors stem from a female donor with Graves disease. Each CDR3 is given with its conserved first and last residue.

TRBV20-1	TRBJ1-1	11	CSATDSTEAFF
TRBV7-9	TRBJ2-3	19	CASSLTQDRWTFGTDTQYF
TRBV30	TRBJ2-7	14	CAWRTTDTSYEQYF
TRBV10-3	TRBJ2-6	17	CAISDQDRGPGASVLTF
TRBV25-1	TRBJ2-5	15	CASSVPSTGKETQYF
TRBV19	TRBJ1-2	18	CASSGTVYAGMFGYGYTF
TRBV20-1	TRBJ1-5	13	CSATDRGSQPQHF
TRBV27	TRBJ2-7	13	CASASHGSYEQYF
TRBV2	TRBJ1-3	16	CASSESTGVTGNTIYF
TRBV5-5	TRBJ1-1	16	CASSLTRPGARGWAFF
TRBV7-9	TRBJ2-2	15	CASSPSAGSGNVLFF
TRBV7-2	TRBJ1-2	13	CASSLKGQGTNTF
TRBV7-8	TRBJ2-5	15	CASSLEHGSRETQYF
TRBV4-3	TRBJ1-1	15	CASSQDLGIRTEAFF
TRBV29-1	TRBJ2-7	15	CSVEDPKSGSYEQYF
TRBV9	TRBJ2-7	14	CASSVDLGNYEQYF
TRBV20-1	TRBJ2-7	11	CSALAGYEQCF
TRBV15	TRBJ1-2	13	CATSQSPNYGYTF
TRBV7-2	TRBJ2-5	12	CASSLPKETQYF
TRBV15	TRBJ2-7	17	CATSRNPGQGRTYEQYF
TRBV5-1	TRBJ2-2	17	CASNLGQGHANTGELFF
TRBV12-3/TRBV12-4	TRBJ2-3	15	CASRTSGGGTDTQYF
TRBV5-1	TRBJ2-7	13	CASARQGYYEQYF
TRBV7-2	TRBJ2-1	16	CASRTTGSRGEDEQFF
TRBV2	TRBJ2-7	15	CASSERPGVTYEQYF
TRBV2	TRBJ2-7	12	CASRRPGTPGNF
TRBV10-3	TRBJ2-7	13	CAAGTMISYEQYF
TRBV6-5	TRBJ1-1	12	CASSYRTTEAFF
TRBV7-6	TRBJ2-7	16	CASSLSPVGGTYEQYF
TRBV6-1	TRBJ1-5	14	CASSDGGTNQPQHF
TRBV10-3	TRBJ2-7	13	CATAGTGLDEQYF
TRBV28	TRBJ1-1	13	CASSPPLENEAFF
TRBV5-1	TRBJ1-1	17	CASSLGDRGIMNTEAFF
TRBV12-3/TRBV12-4	TRBJ1-1	16	CASSPRTGGPTTEAFF
TRBV6-5	TRBJ1-1	14	CASSYYDMNTEAFF